One sample yielded the 4 T cell receptor beta chains listed below, sequenced in a study of blood T cell repertoires in COVID-19. Profiled with immunoSEQ multiplex PCR; TCRdb holds only in-frame clones, not every one. The sample comprises about 120,000 clones, roughly 80% of which are singletons, and over 10% rests with the top ten. Sequencing used peripheral blood. These receptors originate from a human donor in a cohort sampled during active COVID-19.

This chain uses TRBV6-6 with TRBJ1-4, with 7 bases fitting TRBD1. The germline V gene encodes CDR1 MNHNY and CDR2 SVGAGI (reference sequence). This CDR3 has 14 residues. The junction had 5 bases not matched to a gene; V was cut back by 6 bases and J by 4 bases. CDR3 residues: CASSDRAINEKLFF. CDR3 in DNA: TGTGCCAGCAGCGACAGGGCGATTAATGAAAAACTGTTTTTT.

This clone was picked up one time. The chain uses TRBV28 and TRBJ1-2, with D perhaps matching TRBD1 (6 bases). CDR1 is MDHEN and CDR2 is SYDVKM in the germline V gene. Trimming shortened V by 2 bases and J by 5 bases, and 18 bases separated the two germline ends. The CDR3 has 16 residues. CDR3: CASSLRAGGAGYGYTF. The CDR3 DNA reads as TGTGCCAGCAGTTTAAGGGCGGGGGGCGCGGGATATGGCTACACCTTC.

The rearrangement links TRBV27 to TRBJ2-7, with D perhaps TRBD2 (6 bases). The germline V and J ends were trimmed by 5 bases and 4 bases, with 9 bases remaining between them. The CDR3 has 12 residues. From germline, CDR1 is MNHEY and CDR2 SMNVEV (reference sequence). This chain's CDR3 is CASSHGGYEQYF. The CDR3 DNA follows: TGTGCCAGCAGTCACGGAGGGTACGAGCAGTACTTC.

The V gene is TRBV5-4, the J gene TRBJ2-5; 9 bases agree with TRBD1. The germline V gene encodes CDR1 SGHNT and CDR2 YYREEE (reference sequence). The CDR3 extends over 15 amino acids. V was pared by 3 bases and J by 6 bases, with 9 bases of the junction left unmatched. CDR3 sequence: CASSSPGTGLKTQYF. The CDR3 nucleotides read TGTGCCAGCAGCTCCCCGGGGACAGGGCTGAAGACCCAGTACTTC.